This TCR beta chain was sequenced during a study of T cell repertoires in aging, cancer and after chemotherapy. Whole-study context: Patients with chronic lymphocytic leukemia were sampled before and after fludarabine- or bendamustine-based chemotherapy. Roughly 8.8 million TCR reads made up the full dataset.

Amplification of TCR beta used genomic DNA extracted from peripheral blood. V lost 5 bases and J 1 base, leaving 20 bases between the germline ends. The CDR3 totals 17 residues. Rearranged V-D-J TRB sequences were amplified with a mixed TRB-A/B primer pool. TCRdb fed the multiplex PCR reads into MiXCR, producing one record per CDR3 protein. The data hold about 7,500 distinct CDR3 sequences, with approximately 28% observed a single time. Broader study findings: The repertoire data cannot show anything about immunological memory following chemotherapy. In healthy donors, age-related TCR diversity loss mainly reflected lost richness.

Of note for this clonotype: Antigen specificity is unknown.

The material sequenced was blood. This sequence joins TRBV12-3 or TRBV12-4 and TRBJ1-1, with a weak D call TRBD1 (5 bases). The TCR originated in a human donor with a blood cancer. The chain's CDR3 is CASSEPGLRGPNTEAFF. The CDR3 bases are TGTGCCAGCAGTGAACCAGGGTTGCGGGGCCCGAACACTGAAGCTTTCTTT.